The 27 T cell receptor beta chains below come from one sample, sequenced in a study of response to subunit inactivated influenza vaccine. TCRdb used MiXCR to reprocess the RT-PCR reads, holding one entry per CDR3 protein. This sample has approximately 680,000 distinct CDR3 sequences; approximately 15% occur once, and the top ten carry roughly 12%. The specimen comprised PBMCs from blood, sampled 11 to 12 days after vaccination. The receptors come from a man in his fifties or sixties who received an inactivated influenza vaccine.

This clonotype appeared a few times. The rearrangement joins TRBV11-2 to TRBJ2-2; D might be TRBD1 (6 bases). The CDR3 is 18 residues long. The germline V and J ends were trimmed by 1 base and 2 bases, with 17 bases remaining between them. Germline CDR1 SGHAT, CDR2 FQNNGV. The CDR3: CASSLVHGGQFNTGELFF. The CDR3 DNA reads TGTGCCAGCAGCTTAGTACATGGTGGACAGTTTAACACCGGGGAGCTGTTTTTT.

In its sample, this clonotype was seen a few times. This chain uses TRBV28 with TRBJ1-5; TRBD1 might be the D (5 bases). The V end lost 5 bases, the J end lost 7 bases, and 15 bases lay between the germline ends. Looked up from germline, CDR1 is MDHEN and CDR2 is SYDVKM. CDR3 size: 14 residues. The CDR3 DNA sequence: TGTGCCAGCAGTCCAGGGACGGATCCGCAGCCCCAGCATTTT. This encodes CASSPGTDPQPQHF.

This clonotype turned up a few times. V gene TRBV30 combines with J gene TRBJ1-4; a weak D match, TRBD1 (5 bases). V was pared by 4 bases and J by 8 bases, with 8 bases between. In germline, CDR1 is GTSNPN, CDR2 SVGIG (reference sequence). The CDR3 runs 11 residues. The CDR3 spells CAWIKGEKLFF. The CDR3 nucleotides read TGTGCCTGGATAAAGGGGGAAAAACTGTTTTTT.

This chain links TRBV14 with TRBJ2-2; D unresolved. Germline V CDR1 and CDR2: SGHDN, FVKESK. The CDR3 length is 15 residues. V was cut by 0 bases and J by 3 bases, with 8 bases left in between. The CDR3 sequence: CASSQELAYTGELFF. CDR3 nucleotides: TGTGCCAGCAGCCAAGAGTTGGCATACACCGGGGAGCTGTTTTTT.

DNA for the CDR3: TGTGCCAGCAGCCGATATTTTGGGAACACTGAAGCTTTCTTT. Translated, it gives CASSRYFGNTEAFF. The chain uses TRBV5-5 and TRBJ1-1; D gene ambiguous. Trimming took off 4 bases at V and 1 base at J, with 11 bases between the two ends. Germline CDR1 SGHKS, CDR2 YYEKEE (reference sequence). The CDR3 consists of 14 residues.

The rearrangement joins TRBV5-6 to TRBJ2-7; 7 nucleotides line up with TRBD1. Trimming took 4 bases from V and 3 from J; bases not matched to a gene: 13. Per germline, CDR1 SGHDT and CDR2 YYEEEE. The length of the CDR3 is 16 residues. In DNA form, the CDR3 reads TGTGCCAGCAGCACCTTCACCGACAGGGTGAGCTACGAGCAGTACTTC. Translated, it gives CASSTFTDRVSYEQYF. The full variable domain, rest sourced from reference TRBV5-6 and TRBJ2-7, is DAGVTQSPTHLIKTRGQQVTLRCSPKSGHDTVSWYQQALGQGPQFIFQYYEEEERQRGNFPDRFSGHQFPNYSSELNVNALLLGDSALYLCASSTFTDRVSYEQYFGPGTRLTVT.

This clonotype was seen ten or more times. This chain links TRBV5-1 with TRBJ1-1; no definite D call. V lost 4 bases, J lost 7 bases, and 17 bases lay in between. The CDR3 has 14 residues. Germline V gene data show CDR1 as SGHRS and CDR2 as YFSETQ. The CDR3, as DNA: TGCGCCAGCAGCCTTGACCTAACGGGTAATGAAGCTTTCTTT. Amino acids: CASSLDLTGNEAFF.

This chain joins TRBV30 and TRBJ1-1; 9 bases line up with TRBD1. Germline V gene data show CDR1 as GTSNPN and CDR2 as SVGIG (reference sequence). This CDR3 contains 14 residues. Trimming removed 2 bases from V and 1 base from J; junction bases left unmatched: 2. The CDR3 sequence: CAWSSDRGNTEAFF. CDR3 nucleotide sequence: TGTGCCTGGAGTTCGGACAGGGGGAACACTGAAGCTTTCTTT.

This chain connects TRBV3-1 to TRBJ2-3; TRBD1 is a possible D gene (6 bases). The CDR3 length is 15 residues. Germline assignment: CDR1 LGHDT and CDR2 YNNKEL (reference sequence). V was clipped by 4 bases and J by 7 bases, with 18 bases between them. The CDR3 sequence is CASSRRGNSLNTQYF. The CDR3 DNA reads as TGTGCCAGCAGCCGAAGGGGGAACAGCCTCAATACGCAGTATTTT.

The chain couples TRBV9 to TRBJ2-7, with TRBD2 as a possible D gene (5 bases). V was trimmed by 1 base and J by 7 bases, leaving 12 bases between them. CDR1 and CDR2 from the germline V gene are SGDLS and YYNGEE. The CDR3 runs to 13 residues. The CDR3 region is CASSVSGTREQYF. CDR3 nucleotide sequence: TGTGCCAGCAGCGTATCCGGTACTAGGGAGCAGTACTTC.

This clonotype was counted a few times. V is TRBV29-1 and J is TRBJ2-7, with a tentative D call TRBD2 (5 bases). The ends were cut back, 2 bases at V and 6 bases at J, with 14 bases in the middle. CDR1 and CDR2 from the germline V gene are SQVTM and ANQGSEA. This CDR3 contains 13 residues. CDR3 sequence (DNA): TGCAGCGTTGAACGGGGTGCGTCGGGCGAGCAGTACTTC. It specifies CSVERGASGEQYF.

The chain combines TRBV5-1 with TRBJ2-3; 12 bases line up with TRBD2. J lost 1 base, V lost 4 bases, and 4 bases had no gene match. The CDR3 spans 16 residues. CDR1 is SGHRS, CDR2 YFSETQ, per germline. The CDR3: CASSIRTSGGTDTQYF. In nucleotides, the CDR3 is TGCGCCAGCAGCATCCGGACTAGCGGGGGCACAGATACGCAGTATTTT.

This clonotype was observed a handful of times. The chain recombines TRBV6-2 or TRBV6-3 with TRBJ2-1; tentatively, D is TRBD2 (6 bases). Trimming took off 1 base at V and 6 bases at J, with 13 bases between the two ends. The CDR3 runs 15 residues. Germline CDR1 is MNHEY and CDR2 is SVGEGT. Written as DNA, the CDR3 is TGTGCCAGCAGTTACTATGGGGCTAGCGTCAATGAGCAGTTCTTC. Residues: CASSYYGASVNEQFF.

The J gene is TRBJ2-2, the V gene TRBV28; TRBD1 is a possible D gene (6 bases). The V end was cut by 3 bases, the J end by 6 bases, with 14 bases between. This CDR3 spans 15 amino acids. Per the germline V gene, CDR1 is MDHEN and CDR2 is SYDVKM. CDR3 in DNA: TGTGCCAGCAGTTTTATACCGGACAGCCCCGGGGAGCTGTTTTTT. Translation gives CASSFIPDSPGELFF.

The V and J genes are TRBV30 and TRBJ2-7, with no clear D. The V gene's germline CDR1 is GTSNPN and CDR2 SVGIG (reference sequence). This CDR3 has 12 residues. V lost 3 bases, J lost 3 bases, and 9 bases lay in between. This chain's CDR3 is CAWRDDYYEQYF. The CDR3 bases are TGTGCCTGGAGGGACGATTACTACGAGCAGTACTTC.

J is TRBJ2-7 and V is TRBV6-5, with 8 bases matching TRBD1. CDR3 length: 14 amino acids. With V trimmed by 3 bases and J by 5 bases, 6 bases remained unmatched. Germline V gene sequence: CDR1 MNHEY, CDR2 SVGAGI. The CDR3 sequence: CASSYGRGQNEQYF. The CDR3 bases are TGTGCCAGCAGTTATGGCAGGGGGCAAAACGAGCAGTACTTC.

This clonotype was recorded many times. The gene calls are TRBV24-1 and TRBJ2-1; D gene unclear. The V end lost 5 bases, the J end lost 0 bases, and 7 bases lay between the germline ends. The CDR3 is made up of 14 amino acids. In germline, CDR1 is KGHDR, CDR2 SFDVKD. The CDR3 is CATSGLSSYNEQFF. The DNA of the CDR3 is TGTGCCACCAGTGGATTGAGCTCCTACAATGAGCAGTTCTTC.

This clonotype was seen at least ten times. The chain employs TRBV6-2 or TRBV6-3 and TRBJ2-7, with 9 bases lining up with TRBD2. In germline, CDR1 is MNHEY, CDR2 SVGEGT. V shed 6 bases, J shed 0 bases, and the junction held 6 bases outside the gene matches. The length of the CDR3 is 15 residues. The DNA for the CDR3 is TGTGCCAGCAGCCTCTTAGCGGGGGTCTCCTACGAGCAGTACTTC. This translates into CASSLLAGVSYEQYF.

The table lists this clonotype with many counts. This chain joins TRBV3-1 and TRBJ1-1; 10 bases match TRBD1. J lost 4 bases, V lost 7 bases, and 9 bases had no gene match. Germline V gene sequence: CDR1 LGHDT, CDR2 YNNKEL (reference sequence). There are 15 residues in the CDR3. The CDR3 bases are TGTGCCAGCACCACGACAGGGGGCGGGCTCACTGAAGCTTTCTTT. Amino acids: CASTTTGGGLTEAFF.

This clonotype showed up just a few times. This CDR3 reads CASSRAGGVTYEQYF. The CDR3 DNA reads as TGTGCCAGCAGCCGCGCGGGGGGGGTGACCTACGAGCAGTACTTC. This chain joins TRBV7-6 and TRBJ2-7; 9 nucleotides agree with TRBD2. Germline V gene data show CDR1 as SGHVS and CDR2 as FNYEAQ. CDR3 length equals 15 residues. Trimming cost V 5 bases and J 2 bases; bases outside gene matches: 7.

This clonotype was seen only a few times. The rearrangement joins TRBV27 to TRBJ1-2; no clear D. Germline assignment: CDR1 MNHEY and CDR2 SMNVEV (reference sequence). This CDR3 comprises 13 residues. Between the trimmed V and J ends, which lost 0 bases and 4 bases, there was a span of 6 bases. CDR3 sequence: CASSLSVGYGYTF. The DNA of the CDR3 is TGTGCCAGCAGTTTATCGGTCGGCTATGGCTACACCTTC.

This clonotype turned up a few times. The CDR3 DNA sequence: TGCAGTGCTAGGGGTCTGGGAACTAATGAAAAACTGTTTTTT. Its translation: CSARGLGTNEKLFF. V and J are TRBV20-1 and TRBJ1-4, with unresolved D. Germline V gene lookup returns CDR1 DFQATT and CDR2 SNEGSKA (reference sequence). The CDR3 runs to 14 residues. Trimming removed 3 bases at V and 1 base at J, with 9 bases between.

This CDR3 is CASSFTTSRETQYF. The CDR3 DNA reads as TGCGCCAGCAGCTTTACGACTAGCAGGGAGACCCAGTACTTC. This chain joins TRBV5-1 and TRBJ2-5, with 7 bases aligning to TRBD2. Germline CDR1 reads SGHRS; CDR2 reads YFSETQ. The CDR3 runs to 14 residues. The trim removed 2 bases at V and 5 bases at J, leaving 6 bases unmatched.

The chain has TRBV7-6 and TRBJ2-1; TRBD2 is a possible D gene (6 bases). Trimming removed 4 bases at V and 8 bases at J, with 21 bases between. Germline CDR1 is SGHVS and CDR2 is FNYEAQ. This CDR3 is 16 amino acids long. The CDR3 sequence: CASSYGPAGPSDEQFF. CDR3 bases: TGTGCCAGCAGCTACGGACCCGCGGGACCTAGTGATGAGCAGTTCTTC.

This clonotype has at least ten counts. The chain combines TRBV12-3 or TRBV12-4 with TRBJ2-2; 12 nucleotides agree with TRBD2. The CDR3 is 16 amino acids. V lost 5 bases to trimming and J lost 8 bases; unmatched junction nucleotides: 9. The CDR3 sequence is CASSPRTSGVAGELFF. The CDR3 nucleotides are TGTGCCAGCAGTCCCCGGACTAGCGGGGTGGCAGGGGAGCTGTTTTTT.

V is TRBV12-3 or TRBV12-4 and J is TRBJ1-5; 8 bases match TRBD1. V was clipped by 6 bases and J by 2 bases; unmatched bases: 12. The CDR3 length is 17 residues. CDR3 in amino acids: CASRPGQGAGGNQPQHF. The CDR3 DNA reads TGTGCCAGCAGGCCAGGACAGGGAGCCGGTGGCAATCAGCCCCAGCATTTT.

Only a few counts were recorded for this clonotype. Here the CDR3 DNA reads TGTGCCAGCAGTTACTCTATGACAGGGCAAACCTACAATGAGCAGTTCTTC. It encodes CASSYSMTGQTYNEQFF. This chain connects TRBV6-5 to TRBJ2-1, with 7 positions matching TRBD1. Trimming at V came to 0 bases and at J to 2 bases, leaving 7 bases not matched to a gene. The CDR3 runs 17 residues. Looked up from germline, CDR1 is MNHEY and CDR2 is SVGAGI.